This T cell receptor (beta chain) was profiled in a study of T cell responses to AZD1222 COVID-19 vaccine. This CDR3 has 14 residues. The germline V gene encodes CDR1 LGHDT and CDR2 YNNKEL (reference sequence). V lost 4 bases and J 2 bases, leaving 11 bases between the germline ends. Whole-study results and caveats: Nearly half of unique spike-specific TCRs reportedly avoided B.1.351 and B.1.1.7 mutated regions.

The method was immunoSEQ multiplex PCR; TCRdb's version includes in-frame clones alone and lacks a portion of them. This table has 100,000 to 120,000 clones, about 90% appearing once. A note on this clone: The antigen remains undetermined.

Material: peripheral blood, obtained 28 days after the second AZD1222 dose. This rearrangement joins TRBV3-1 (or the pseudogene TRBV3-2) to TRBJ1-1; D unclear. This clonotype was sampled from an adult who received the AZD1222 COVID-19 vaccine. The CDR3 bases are TGTGCCAGCAGCCCCAGTGGGTTTAACACTGAAGCTTTCTTT. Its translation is CASSPSGFNTEAFF.